The T cell receptor beta chain described here comes from a study of Ad26.COV2.S vaccination and SARS-CoV-2 variants (dated by TCRdb to the early 2020s). About the study as a whole: Donors in the vaccine arm were drawn from COV1001, a multicentre, randomized, double-blind, placebo-controlled phase I-IIa trial testing Ad26.COV2.S in healthy adults. Dosing of Ad26.COV2.S was intramuscular, at either 5x10^10 or 1x10^11 viral particles, delivered as one shot or as two shots spaced 56 days apart. Sequencing of the TCRbeta repertoire served to evaluate the specificity and breadth of SARS-CoV-2-reactive T cell receptors following Ad26.COV2.S vaccination. The TCR-sequenced set comprised about 32 samples: approximately 20 Ad26.COV2.S vaccine recipients, 5 placebo recipients and 8 SARS-CoV-2 convalescent individuals. Trial participants were randomized into five groups of five, in which low-dose or high-dose Ad26.COV2.S was given once or twice, or placebo was given on both occasions. Throughout the experiments and outcome assessment, investigators stayed blinded to trial group allocation. General conclusions and limits of the study: It was noted by the authors that total T cell responses may have been underestimated by the TCR breadth and depth analyses. Substantial breadth of spike-specific CD8+ and CD4+ T cell responses was reported after vaccination. Non-spike TCR breadth was comparable between vaccine and placebo recipients, consistent with the vaccine containing only spike. The study lacked the statistical power to compare responses across vaccine doses or regimens. Higher spike-specific TCR breadth was observed in Ad26.COV2.S recipients than in placebo recipients (P = 0.0014).

On this clone itself: It has no known antigen specificity. Per-base qualities were not stored, and no clone one base away is much larger.

TCRbeta CDR3 regions were sequenced with the immunoSEQ Assay. After extraction, genomic DNA underwent amplification by bias-controlled multiplex PCR, followed by high-throughput sequencing. As for the authors' bioinformatics: To quantify the absolute abundance of every unique TCRbeta CDR3 region, sequences were collapsed and filtered. Usable DNA was measured by amplifying reference genes present in all nucleated cells, and TCRbeta template counts were normalized to that usable DNA to estimate T cell fraction. Repertoire TCRs were annotated as SARS-CoV-2-specific when V gene, CDR3 amino acid sequence and J gene were exactly matched to a known reactive TCR set. The reference SARS-CoV-2 TCR set was derived from MIRA and filtered for enrichment in COVID-19-positive ImmuneCODE repertoires, a step that removed public or cross-reactive TCRs. Using the MIRA antigens, annotated TCRs were further analysed by specific ORF or by position within an ORF. Breadth was defined as annotated unique rearrangements over total unique productive rearrangements; depth was the summed frequency of those rearrangements. Two-sided Wilcoxon rank-sum tests were used to compare TCR breadth between groups. TCRdb re-hosts the immuneACCESS table, in-frame sequences only. Its copies lack some clones; in the studies checked, an unresolved V gene accounts for under half of them, and the cause for the rest is not known. V and J calls and clone size are given by that table; D and trimming were obtained from the DNA. For this sample there are 400,000 or so clones; approximately 90% appear just once. The top ten hold 3% to 4.5% of the sample.

The sample's treatment or condition label, in plain terms: about 20 received Ad26.COV2.S at low or high dose, single or two shots; 5 received placebo; per-sample allocation not given. Repertoires of vaccine and placebo recipients were sequenced from samples taken on day 63 after the first injection. Between 29 July and 7 August 2020, Cohort 1b enrolled 20 to 30 adults aged 18-55 years at one site in Boston, USA. Ad26.COV2.S was a replication-incompetent adenovirus type 26 vector expressing a prefusion-stabilized SARS-CoV-2 spike protein from the original Wuhan strain. CDR1 and CDR2, looked up from the germline V gene, are KGHSH and LQKENI. Counted from cysteine to phenylalanine, this CDR3 has 15 amino acids. Only the CDR3 region is kept as DNA, spanning 45 bases read in frame from base 1. Trimming costs V 5 bases and J 1 base, and their ends lie 14 bases apart.

This TCR was sampled from a person between 18 and 65 years old who received the Ad26.COV2.S COVID-19 vaccine or a placebo. Sequenced material: peripheral blood, taken in a trial of Ad26.COV2.S vaccine versus placebo. The chain is assembled from TRBV18 and TRBJ1-1, with the D gene call left open. Here the CDR3 is given as CASSFSSLTNTEAFF. The sequenced DNA is TGTGCCAGCTCATTTTCATCGCTGACGAACACTGAAGCTTTCTTT.